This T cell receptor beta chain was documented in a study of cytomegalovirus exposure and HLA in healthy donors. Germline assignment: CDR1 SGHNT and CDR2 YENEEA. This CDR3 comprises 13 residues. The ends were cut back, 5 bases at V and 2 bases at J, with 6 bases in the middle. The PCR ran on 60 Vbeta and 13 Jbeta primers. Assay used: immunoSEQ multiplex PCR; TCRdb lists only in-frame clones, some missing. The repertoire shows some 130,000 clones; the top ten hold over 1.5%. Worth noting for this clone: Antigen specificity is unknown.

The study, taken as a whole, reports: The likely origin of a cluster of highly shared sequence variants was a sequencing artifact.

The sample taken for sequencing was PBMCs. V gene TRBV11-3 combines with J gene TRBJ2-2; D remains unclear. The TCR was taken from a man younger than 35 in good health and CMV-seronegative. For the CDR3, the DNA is TGTGCCAGCAGCGAGGTTAACACCGGGGAGCTGTTTTTT. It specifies CASSEVNTGELFF.